This T cell receptor (beta chain) derives from a study of cytomegalovirus exposure and HLA in healthy donors. Turning to the study itself: Counted in an early data release were tens of millions of unique TCRs from HLA-typed donors.

Comment on this clone: Its antigen remains unknown.

Primers for the PCR totalled 60 Vbeta and 13 Jbeta. Clones were sequenced by immunoSEQ multiplex PCR, and TCRdb holds only the in-frame ones, with some missing. Of around 100,000 clones in the sample, approximately 78% were seen once. Findings and caveats of the study: TCR beta V segments were, for the most part, productive about 87% or about 30% of the time in an earlier analysis. Researchers left out some V segments, among them TRBV6-2 and TRBV6-3, as indistinguishable. In a later analysis, around 18,000 TCR beta sequences were associated with HLA alleles at 0.05 false discovery rate.

Trimming left V 5 bases short and J 1 base short, with 10 bases between. The CDR3 is made up of 14 amino acids. CDR1 and CDR2 from the germline V gene are LNHDA and SQIVND (reference sequence). The TCR sequence derives from a woman aged 35 to 49 in good health and CMV-seropositive. The chain combines TRBV19 with TRBJ2-3; D not certain. Sample: PBMCs. The CDR3 here is CASSPLSGTDTQYF. The CDR3 DNA reads as TGTGCCAGTAGTCCCCTTAGTGGCACAGATACGCAGTATTTT.